Listed here are 16 T cell receptor beta chains from one sample, sequenced in a study of cytomegalovirus exposure and HLA in healthy donors (dated by TCRdb to 2015 to 2018). The library relied on the immunoSEQ multiplex PCR assay. The multiplex PCR relied on a mix of 60 forward primers for TCR Vbeta segments and 13 reverse primers for TCR Jbeta segments. What TCRdb holds here is the immuneACCESS table cut down to in-frame rearrangements. Part of the clones is not present; checked against another copy, under half of the missing clones reflect an unresolved V gene, and the others are unexplained. The sample table lists 150,000 to 200,000 clones, 72% of them with a count of one. Over 2% of the sample lies in the top ten. The sequenced sample consisted of PBMCs. The receptors come from a human donor in good health.

The V gene is TRBV5-1, the J gene TRBJ1-1, with D unresolved. Germline assignment: CDR1 SGHRS and CDR2 YFSETQ. The CDR3 runs 12 residues. V was cut by 0 bases and J by 5 bases, with 5 bases left in between. The CDR3 nucleotides are TGCGCCAGCAGCTTGGAGAGGACTGAAGCTTTCTTT. This gives the protein CASSLERTEAFF. Using reference TRBV5-1 and TRBJ1-1 for the parts outside the CDR3, the full variable domain is KAGVTQTPRYLIKTRGQQVTLSCSPISGHRSVSWYQQTPGQGLQFLFEYFSETQRNKGNFPGRFSGRQFSNSRSEMNVSTLELGDSALYLCASSLERTEAFFGQGTRLTVV.

This chain joins TRBV12-5 and TRBJ1-6, with TRBD1 identical over 7 bases. The J segment lost 7 bases and the V segment lost 1 base, leaving 4 bases of the junction unmatched. This CDR3 region has 15 residues. Germline assignment: CDR1 LGHNT and CDR2 FRNRAP. As DNA, the CDR3 is TGTGCTAGTGGTTTGGGACAGGGCAGGAATTCACCCCTCCACTTT. Translated: CASGLGQGRNSPLHF.

The chain has TRBV7-9 and TRBJ2-1, with unresolved D. The CDR3 sequence is 15 residues long. V lost 2 bases, J lost 0 bases, and 8 bases lay in between. Germline V CDR1 and CDR2: SEHNR, FQNEAQ (reference sequence). CDR3 nucleotide sequence: TGTGCCAGCAGCTTAATGACAAGCTCCTACAATGAGCAGTTCTTC. This sequence encodes CASSLMTSSYNEQFF.

This clone was detected a few times. The chain uses TRBV7-3 and TRBJ1-1; weak D call: TRBD1 (5 bases). The germline gives CDR1 SGHTA, CDR2 FQGTGA. This CDR3 has 14 residues. Between the trimmed V and J ends, which lost 5 bases and 6 bases, there was a span of 16 bases. The CDR3 protein is CASSVTAMGSEAFF. The CDR3 DNA reads TGTGCCAGCAGCGTGACAGCCATGGGTTCTGAAGCTTTCTTT.

The V call is TRBV7-9, the J call TRBJ2-3, with D maybe TRBD1 (6 bases). CDR1 SEHNR and CDR2 FQNEAQ come from the germline V gene (reference sequence). This CDR3 contains 14 residues. V lost 4 bases to trimming and J lost 3 bases, with 11 bases between them. The CDR3 DNA is TGTGCCAGCAGCTCGACAGGTTTGACAGATACGCAGTATTTT. Its translation: CASSSTGLTDTQYF.

This rearrangement joins TRBV5-1 to TRBJ2-7, with no clear D. From germline, CDR1 is SGHRS and CDR2 YFSETQ. CDR3 length: 14 residues. V was shortened by 3 bases and J by 3 bases, with 13 bases between the two germline ends. Written as DNA, the CDR3 is TGCGCCAGCAGCTCGGGTTTTTTGGGCTACGAGCAGTACTTC. Translating it yields CASSSGFLGYEQYF.

This clone was picked up one time. The rearrangement joins TRBV4-2 to TRBJ2-5; a weak D match, TRBD2 (7 bases). This CDR3 region has 17 residues. V was cut by 0 bases and J by 4 bases, with 18 bases left in between. Germline CDR1 and CDR2: LGHNA and YNFKEQ. CDR3 sequence: CASSQDWEGGNGETQYF. Here the CDR3 DNA reads TGTGCCAGCAGCCAAGATTGGGAGGGGGGGAATGGAGAGACCCAGTACTTC.

This rearrangement joins TRBV4-1 to TRBJ2-2; the D is unclear. Germline CDR1 and CDR2: MGHRA and YSYEKL. Trimming shortened V by 3 bases and J by 4 bases, and 3 bases separated the two germline ends. This CDR3 is built from 12 residues. In nucleotides, the CDR3 is TGCGCCAGCAGCCAGCGCACCGGGGAGCTGTTTTTT. The encoded protein is CASSQRTGELFF.

The CDR3 reads CAWSETGGEQYF. CDR3 coding DNA: TGTGCCTGGAGCGAGACAGGGGGCGAGCAGTACTTC. This chain joins TRBV30 and TRBJ2-7; TRBD1 matches 9 bases. The germline CDR1 and CDR2 sequences are GTSNPN and SVGIG (reference sequence). J gave up 6 bases and V 3 bases, and 3 bases lay outside the gene matches. The CDR3 length is 12 residues.

V usage is TRBV9 and J usage is TRBJ2-7, with a possible D match to TRBD1 (5 bases). The V end lost 4 bases, the J end lost 4 bases, and 18 bases lay between the germline ends. Germline V gene data show CDR1 as SGDLS and CDR2 as YYNGEE. This CDR3 is built from 15 residues. CDR3 sequence (DNA): TGTGCCAGCAGCCCCAACCCCGCCAGGGCGTACGAGCAGTACTTC. The encoded protein is CASSPNPARAYEQYF. Looking up the rest from reference TRBV9 and TRBJ2-7 gives the full variable domain: DSGVTQTPKHLITATGQRVTLRCSPRSGDLSVYWYQQSLDQGLQFLIQYYNGEERAKGNILERFSAQQFPDLHSELNLSSLELGDSALYFCASSPNPARAYEQYFGPGTRLTVT.

The J gene is TRBJ1-1, the V gene TRBV6-1; tentative D call: TRBD1 (5 bases). Germline values: CDR1 MNHNS, CDR2 SASEGT. This CDR3 has 13 amino acids. The V end was cut by 8 bases, the J end by 2 bases, with 12 bases between. The CDR3 is CASQRGGNTEAFF. In nucleotides, the CDR3 is TGTGCCAGCCAGCGGGGCGGAAACACTGAAGCTTTCTTT.

The chain uses TRBV2 and TRBJ2-7; D possibly corresponds to TRBD2 (6 bases). Between the trimmed V and J ends, which lost 5 bases and 3 bases, there was a span of 11 bases. The CDR3 runs 13 residues. Germline assignment: CDR1 SNHLY and CDR2 FYNNEI. In nucleotides, the CDR3 is TGTGCCAGCAGTAGTGACGGGGGCTACGAGCAGTACTTC. This sequence encodes CASSSDGGYEQYF.

The V and J genes are TRBV7-8 and TRBJ1-1; D is unclear. The V end lost 1 base, the J end lost 0 bases, and 12 bases lay between the germline ends. The germline gives CDR1 SGHVS, CDR2 FQNEAQ. The CDR3 loop spans 16 amino acids. The CDR3 bases are TGTGCCAGCAGCTTAGTAGGAGGGTTCATGAACACTGAAGCTTTCTTT. Protein sequence: CASSLVGGFMNTEAFF.

The chain joins TRBV5-1 to TRBJ1-2, with D maybe TRBD1 (5 bases). The V and J ends lost 0 bases and 7 bases respectively, with 10 bases between them. The length of the CDR3 is 13 residues. CDR1 is SGHRS, CDR2 YFSETQ, per germline. The CDR3 loop reads CASSLDLRGGYTF. The CDR3 DNA follows: TGCGCCAGCAGCTTGGACCTAAGGGGTGGCTACACCTTC.

This chain uses TRBV27 with TRBJ2-1; 10 bases agree with TRBD1. This CDR3 region has 15 residues. The V segment lost 7 bases and the J segment 2 bases; nucleotides outside the gene matches: 5. Germline lookup yields CDR1 MNHEY and CDR2 SMNVEV (reference sequence). The CDR3 protein is CASNLGQGAYNEQFF. In nucleotides, the CDR3 is TGTGCCAGCAACCTCGGACAGGGGGCCTACAATGAGCAGTTCTTC.

The V gene is TRBV7-2, the J gene TRBJ1-1, with D tentatively TRBD1 (6 bases). CDR1 and CDR2 (germline): SGHTA, FQGNSA. The CDR3 spans 14 residues. The V and J ends lost 5 bases and 0 bases respectively, with 10 bases between them. The CDR3 sequence is CASSLTGLNTEAFF. The CDR3 nucleotides are TGTGCCAGCAGCCTGACAGGTTTGAACACTGAAGCTTTCTTT.